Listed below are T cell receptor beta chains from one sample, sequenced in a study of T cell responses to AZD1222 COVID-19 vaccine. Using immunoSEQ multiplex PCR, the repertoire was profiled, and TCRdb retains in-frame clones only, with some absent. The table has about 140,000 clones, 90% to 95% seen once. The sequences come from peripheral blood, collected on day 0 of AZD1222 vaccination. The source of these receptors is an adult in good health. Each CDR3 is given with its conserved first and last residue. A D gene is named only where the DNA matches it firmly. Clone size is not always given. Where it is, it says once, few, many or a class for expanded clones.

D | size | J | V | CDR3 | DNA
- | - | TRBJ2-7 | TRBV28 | CASSLPLSGPYEQYF | TGTGCCAGCAGTCTCCCCCTCAGCGGTCCCTACGAGCAGTACTTC
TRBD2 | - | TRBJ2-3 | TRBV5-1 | CASSLGGTSGRRTDTQYF | TGCGCCAGCAGCTTGGGAGGGACTAGCGGTCGCCGCACAGATACGCAGTATTTT
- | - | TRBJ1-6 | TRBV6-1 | CASSDRQISPLHF | TGTGCCAGCAGTGACAGGCAAATTTCACCCCTCCACTTT
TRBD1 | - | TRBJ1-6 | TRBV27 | CASGGDRDNSPLHF | TGTGCCAGCGGGGGGGACAGGGATAATTCACCCCTCCACTTT
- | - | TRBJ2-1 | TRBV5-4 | CASSRAREYNEQFF | TGTGCCAGCAGCAGGGCTAGGGAATACAATGAGCAGTTCTTC
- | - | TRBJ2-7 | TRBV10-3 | CAIGEGGQSYEQYF | TGTGCCATCGGAGAGGGGGGCCAATCCTACGAGCAGTACTTC
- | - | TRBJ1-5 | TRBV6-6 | CASSPGARGDNQPQHF | TGTGCCAGCAGCCCCGGGGCCCGAGGTGACAATCAGCCCCAGCATTTT
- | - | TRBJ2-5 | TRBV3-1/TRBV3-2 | CASSQDRATVQETQYF | TGTGCCAGCAGCCAAGATCGGGCGACGGTGCAAGAGACCCAGTACTTC
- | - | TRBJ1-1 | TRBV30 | CAWSGQVGLILNTEAFF | TGTGCCTGGAGTGGGCAGGTGGGATTGATACTGAACACTGAAGCTTTCTTT
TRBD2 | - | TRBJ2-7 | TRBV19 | CASRASGDPYEQYF | TGTGCCAGTAGGGCTAGCGGGGATCCCTACGAGCAGTACTTC
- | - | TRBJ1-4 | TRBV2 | CASSLSRGPTNEKLFF | TGTGCCAGCAGTCTGTCACGGGGTCCCACTAATGAAAAACTGTTTTTT
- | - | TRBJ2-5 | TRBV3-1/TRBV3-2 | CASSQAYGETQYF | TGTGCCAGCAGCCAAGCATACGGGGAGACCCAGTACTTC
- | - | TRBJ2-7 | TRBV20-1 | CSARGDYEQYF | TGCAGTGCTAGAGGTGATTACGAGCAGTACTTC
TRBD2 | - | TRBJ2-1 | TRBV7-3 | CASTSEPGLVFGEQFF | TGTGCCAGCACCTCCGAACCGGGACTAGTTTTTGGTGAGCAGTTCTTC
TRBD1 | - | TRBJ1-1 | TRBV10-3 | CAISGQGFAEAFF | TGTGCCATCAGCGGACAGGGTTTTGCTGAAGCTTTCTTT
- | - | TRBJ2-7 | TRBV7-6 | CASSLEASEGSSTYEQYF | TGTGCCAGCAGCTTGGAGGCCTCCGAGGGTTCGTCGACCTACGAGCAGTACTTC
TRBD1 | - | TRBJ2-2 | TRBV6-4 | CASSEETGARNTGELFF | TGTGCCAGCAGTGAAGAGACAGGGGCCAGGAACACCGGGGAGCTGTTTTTT
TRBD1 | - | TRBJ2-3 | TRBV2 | CASTPDRALPDTQYF | TGTGCCAGCACCCCGGACAGGGCTTTGCCAGATACGCAGTATTTT
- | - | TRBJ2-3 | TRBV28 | CASSFGGTSSTDTQYF | TGTGCCAGCAGTTTTGGGGGCACCTCTAGCACAGATACGCAGTATTTT
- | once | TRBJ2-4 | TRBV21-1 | CASSSRGDLGPKNIQYF | TGTGCCAGCAGCTCCCGCGGGGACCTTGGCCCCAAAAACATTCAGTACTTC
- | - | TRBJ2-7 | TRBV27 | CASRLAGDSRYEQYF | TGTGCCAGCAGACTAGCTGGGGACAGTCGCTACGAGCAGTACTTC
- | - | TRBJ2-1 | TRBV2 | CASRDEILSYNEQFF | TGTGCCAGCAGGGACGAAATTCTCTCCTACAATGAGCAGTTCTTC